This T cell receptor beta chain was observed in a study of blood T cell repertoires in COVID-19. Study at large: The United States, Italy and Spain provided the acute and convalescent COVID-19 samples. PBMCs, B-cell-depleted T cells, or T cells provided the cDNA or gDNA that made up the material.

CDR3 size: 12 residues. V was cut by 5 bases and J by 7 bases, with 11 bases left in between. Per germline, CDR1 MGHDK and CDR2 SYGVNS. As processed by the authors: Scientists estimated how many nucleated cells there were by amplifying reference gene primers. Here immunoSEQ multiplex PCR was the method, and the copy in TCRdb shows in-frame clones only, minus some. The V and J calls and clone size come from that table; D and trimming were worked out from the DNA. The table has over 120,000 clones, about 86% seen once. The source of this sequence is a woman aged 60-70 years with acute or convalescent COVID-19. The sequencing sample was made of peripheral blood. The rearrangement uses TRBV25-1 and TRBJ1-2; D gene ambiguous. The CDR3 DNA is TGTGCCAGCAGTCGAGGGTTTTTTGGCTACACCTTC. Translated, it gives CASSRGFFGYTF.